A single T cell receptor beta chain is shown here with its context. Its antigen is unidentified. This record comes from a study of beta chain features in type 1 diabetes. Study-wide results and caveats: Although PCR might favor shorter templates, it would do so equally in patients and controls. Sampled from patients, naive, central memory and Treg TCRB repertoires appeared more similar than those sampled from healthy donors.

Isolated RNA was reverse transcribed in full, so expressed TCRB transcripts were sequenced. Each sample of naive, central memory or regulatory T cells had, on average, around 4 million reads. Here immunoSEQ multiplex PCR was the method, and the copy in TCRdb shows in-frame clones only, minus some. The table includes around 290,000 clones, under 8.5% detected once. Sorting that relied on CD45RO/CCR7/CD25/CD127/CD95/CD27 yielded CD4+ naive, central memory, regulatory and stem cell-like memory cells. What was sequenced was central memory CD4+ T cells from blood. This receptor was taken from a woman younger than 35 in good health.

The CDR3 loop reads CASSPRDRGSYEQYF. Here the CDR3 DNA reads TGTGCCAGCTCACCGCGGGACAGGGGTTCCTACGAGCAGTACTTC. The chain has TRBV18 and TRBJ2-5; TRBD1 agrees at 10 bases. The J call may be wrong; the DNA end is better matched by TRBJ2-7. This CDR3 region has 15 residues. Germline CDR1 is KGHSH and CDR2 is LQKENI.